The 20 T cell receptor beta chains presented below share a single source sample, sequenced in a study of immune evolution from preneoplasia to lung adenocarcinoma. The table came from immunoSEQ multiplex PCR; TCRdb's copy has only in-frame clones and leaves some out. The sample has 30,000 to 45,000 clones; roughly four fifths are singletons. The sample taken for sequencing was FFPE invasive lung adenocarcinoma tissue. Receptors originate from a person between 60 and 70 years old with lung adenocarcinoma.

The CDR3 DNA reads TGTGCCAGCAGTGCGCGGGCCCCGAGGGCAGGCTACGAGCAGTACTTC. Translation gives CASSARAPRAGYEQYF. This chain uses TRBV6-1 with TRBJ2-7, with a tentative D call TRBD2 (5 bases). The CDR3 is made up of 16 amino acids. The germline gives CDR1 MNHNS, CDR2 SASEGT. The V and J ends lost 4 bases and 3 bases respectively, with 19 bases between them.

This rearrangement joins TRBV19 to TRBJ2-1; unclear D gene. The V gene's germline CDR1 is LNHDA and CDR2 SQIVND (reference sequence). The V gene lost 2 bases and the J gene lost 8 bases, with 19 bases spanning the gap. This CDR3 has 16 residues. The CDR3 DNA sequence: TGTGCCAGTAGTATATTTTCAGGCTCCCCTAACGATGAGCAGTTCTTC. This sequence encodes CASSIFSGSPNDEQFF.

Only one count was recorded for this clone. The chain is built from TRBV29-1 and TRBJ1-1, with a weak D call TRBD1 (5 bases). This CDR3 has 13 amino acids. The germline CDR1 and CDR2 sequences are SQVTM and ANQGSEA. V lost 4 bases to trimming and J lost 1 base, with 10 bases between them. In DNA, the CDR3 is TGCAGCGTTGGTCGTCAGGGGAACACTGAAGCTTTCTTT. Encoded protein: CSVGRQGNTEAFF.

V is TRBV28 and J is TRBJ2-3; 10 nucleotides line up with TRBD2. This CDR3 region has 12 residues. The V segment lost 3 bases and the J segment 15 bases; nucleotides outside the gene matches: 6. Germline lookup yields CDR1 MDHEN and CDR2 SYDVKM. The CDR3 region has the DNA TGTGCCAGCAGTTTTCAGCGGGAGGGTAAATATTTT. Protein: CASSFQREGKYF. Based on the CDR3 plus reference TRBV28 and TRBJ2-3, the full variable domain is DVKVTQSSRYLVKRTGEKVFLECVQDMDHENMFWYRQDPGLGLRLIYFSYDVKMKEKGDIPEGYSVSREKKERFSLILESASTNQTSMYLCASSFQREGKYFGPGTRLTVL.

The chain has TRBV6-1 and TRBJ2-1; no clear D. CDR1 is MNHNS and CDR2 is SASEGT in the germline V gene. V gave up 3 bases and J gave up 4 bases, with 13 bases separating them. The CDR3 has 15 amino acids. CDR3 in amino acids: CASSDVGNLYNEQFF. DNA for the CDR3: TGTGCCAGCAGTGACGTGGGGAATCTGTACAATGAGCAGTTCTTC.

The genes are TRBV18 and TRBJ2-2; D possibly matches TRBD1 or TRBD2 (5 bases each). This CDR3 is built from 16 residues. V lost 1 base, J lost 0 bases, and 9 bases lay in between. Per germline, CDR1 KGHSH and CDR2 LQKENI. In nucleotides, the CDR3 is TGTGCCAGCTCACCACTGGGGGTTCCGAACACCGGGGAGCTGTTTTTT. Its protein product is CASSPLGVPNTGELFF.

The CDR3 nucleotides are TGTGCCAGCGGGACTAGACTACCGTATACGCAGTATTTT. It translates to CASGTRLPYTQYF. This chain joins TRBV28 and TRBJ2-3, with 8 bases that match TRBD2. This CDR3 region has 13 residues. The germline gives CDR1 MDHEN, CDR2 SYDVKM. Trimming at V came to 8 bases and at J to 7 bases, leaving 8 bases not matched to a gene.

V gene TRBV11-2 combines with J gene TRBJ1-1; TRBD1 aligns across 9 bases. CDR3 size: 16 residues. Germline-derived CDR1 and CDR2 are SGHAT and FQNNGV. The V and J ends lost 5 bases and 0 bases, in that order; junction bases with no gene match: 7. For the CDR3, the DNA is TGTGCCAGCAGCCCGGCACAGGGGGCGATGAACACTGAAGCTTTCTTT. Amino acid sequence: CASSPAQGAMNTEAFF.

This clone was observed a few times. As DNA, the CDR3 is TGCGCCAGCAGCTTGGACGGGGTAGAGACCCAGTACTTC. As protein: CASSLDGVETQYF. The chain couples TRBV5-1 to TRBJ2-5; the D gene is possibly TRBD2 (5 bases). Germline CDR1 is SGHRS and CDR2 is YFSETQ. V lost 0 bases, J lost 4 bases, and 7 bases lay in between. The CDR3 runs 13 residues.

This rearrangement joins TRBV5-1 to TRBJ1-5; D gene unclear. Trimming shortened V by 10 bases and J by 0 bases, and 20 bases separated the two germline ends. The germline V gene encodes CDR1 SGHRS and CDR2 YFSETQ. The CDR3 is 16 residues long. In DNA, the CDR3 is TGCGCCCGGGGTTGCGAGGTATTGTATAGCAATCAGCCCCAGCATTTT. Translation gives CARGCEVLYSNQPQHF.

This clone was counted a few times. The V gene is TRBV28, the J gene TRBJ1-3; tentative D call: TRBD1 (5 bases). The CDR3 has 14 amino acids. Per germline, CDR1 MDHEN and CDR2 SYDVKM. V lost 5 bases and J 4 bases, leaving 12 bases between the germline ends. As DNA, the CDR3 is TGTGCCAGCAGTCCAGGGTCTCGGGGAAACACCATATATTTT. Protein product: CASSPGSRGNTIYF.

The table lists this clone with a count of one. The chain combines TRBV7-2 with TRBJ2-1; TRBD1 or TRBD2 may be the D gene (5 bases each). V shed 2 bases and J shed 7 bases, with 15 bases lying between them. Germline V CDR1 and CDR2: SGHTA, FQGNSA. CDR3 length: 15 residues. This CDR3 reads CASSLSSGRGNEQFF. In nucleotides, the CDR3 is TGTGCCAGCAGCTTATCAAGCGGAAGGGGTAATGAGCAGTTCTTC.

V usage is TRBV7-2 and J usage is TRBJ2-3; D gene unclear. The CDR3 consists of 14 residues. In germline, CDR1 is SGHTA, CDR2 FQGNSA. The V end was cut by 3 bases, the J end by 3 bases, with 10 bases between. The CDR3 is CASSFYRWTDTQYF. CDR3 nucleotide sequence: TGTGCCAGCAGCTTTTATCGGTGGACAGATACGCAGTATTTT.

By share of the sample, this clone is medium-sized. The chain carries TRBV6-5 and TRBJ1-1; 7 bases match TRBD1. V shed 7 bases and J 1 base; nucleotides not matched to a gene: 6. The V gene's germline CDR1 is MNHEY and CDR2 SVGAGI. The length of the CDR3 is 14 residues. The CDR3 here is CASKQGEANTEAFF. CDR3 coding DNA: TGTGCCAGCAAGCAGGGGGAGGCGAACACTGAAGCTTTCTTT.

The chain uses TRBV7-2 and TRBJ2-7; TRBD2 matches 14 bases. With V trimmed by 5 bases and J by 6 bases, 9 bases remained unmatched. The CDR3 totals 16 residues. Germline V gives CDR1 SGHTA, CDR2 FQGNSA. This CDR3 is CASSTYGLAGGGEQYF. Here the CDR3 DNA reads TGTGCCAGCAGCACATATGGACTAGCGGGAGGAGGCGAGCAGTACTTC.

The CDR3 sequence is CASSSGILENEQFF. DNA for the CDR3: TGTGCCAGCAGTAGCGGGATACTAGAGAATGAGCAGTTCTTC. This rearrangement joins TRBV2 to TRBJ2-1; 7 bases map to TRBD2. The ends lost 5 bases at V and 7 bases at J; junction bases unmatched: 8. This CDR3 comprises 14 residues. Germline assignment: CDR1 SNHLY and CDR2 FYNNEI.

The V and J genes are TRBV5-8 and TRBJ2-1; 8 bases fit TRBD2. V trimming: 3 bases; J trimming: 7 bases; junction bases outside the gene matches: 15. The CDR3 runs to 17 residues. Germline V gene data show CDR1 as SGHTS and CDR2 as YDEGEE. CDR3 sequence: CASSYSGSGGFWNEQFF. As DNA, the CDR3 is TGTGCCAGCAGCTACAGCGGGAGTGGAGGCTTTTGGAATGAGCAGTTCTTC.

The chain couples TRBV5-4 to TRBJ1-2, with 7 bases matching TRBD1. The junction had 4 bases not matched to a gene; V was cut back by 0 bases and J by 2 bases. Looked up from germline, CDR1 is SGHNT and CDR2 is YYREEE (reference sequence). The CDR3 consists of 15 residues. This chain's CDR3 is CASSLVATGNYGYTF. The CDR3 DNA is TGTGCCAGCAGCTTGGTTGCGACAGGGAACTATGGCTACACCTTC. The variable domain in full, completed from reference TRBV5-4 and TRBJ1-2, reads ETGVTQSPTHLIKTRGQQVTLRCSSQSGHNTVSWYQQALGQGPQFIFQYYREEENGRGNFPPRFSGLQFPNYSSELNVNALELDDSALYLCASSLVATGNYGYTFGSGTRLTVV.

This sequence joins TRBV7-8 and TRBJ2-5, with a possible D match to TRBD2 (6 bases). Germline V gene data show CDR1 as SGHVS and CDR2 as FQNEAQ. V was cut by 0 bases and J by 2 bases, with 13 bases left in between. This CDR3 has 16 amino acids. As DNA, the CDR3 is TGTGCCAGCAGCTTAGCCCTCGCGGGACTTCAAGAGACCCAGTACTTC. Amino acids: CASSLALAGLQETQYF.

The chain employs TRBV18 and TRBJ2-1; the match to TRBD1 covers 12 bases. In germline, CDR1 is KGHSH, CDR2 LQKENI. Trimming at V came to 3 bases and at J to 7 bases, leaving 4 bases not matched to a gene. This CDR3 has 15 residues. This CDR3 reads CASSPGQGARNEQFF. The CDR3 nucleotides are TGTGCCAGCTCACCGGGACAGGGGGCGCGGAATGAGCAGTTCTTC.